Listed below are T cell receptor beta chains from one sample, sequenced in a study of blood T cell repertoires in COVID-19. Clones were read by immunoSEQ multiplex PCR, and TCRdb kept only the in-frame ones, dropping some. The data show under 250,000 clones, 80% to 85% seen once. The sample was peripheral blood. The receptors were gathered from a woman aged 30 to 39 who had recovered from COVID-19. The CDR3 runs from the conserved cysteine through the conserved F or W. The D gene is left open where the match is weak. Clone size is shown for a subset of rows, as once, few, many or a class of expanded clone.

clone_size,cdr3_length,v_call,d_call,j_call,cdr3_nt,cdr3_aa
NA,15,TRBV3-1/TRBV3-2,TRBD1,TRBJ1-1,TGTGCCAGCAGACCGGGACAGGGGTTGAACACTGAAGCTTTCTTT,CASRPGQGLNTEAFF
NA,14,TRBV7-2,NA,TRBJ2-3,TGTGCCAGCAGCTTAGGGCACCAATCAGATACGCAGTATTTT,CASSLGHQSDTQYF
NA,15,TRBV15,TRBD1,TRBJ1-1,TGTGCCACCAGCAGAGATAATAGGGGGCAGGGTGAAGCTTTCTTT,CATSRDNRGQGEAFF
NA,13,TRBV28,NA,TRBJ2-5,TGTGCCAGCAGTTGGGCCTCCGAAGAGACCCAGTACTTC,CASSWASEETQYF
NA,13,TRBV19,NA,TRBJ1-1,TGTGCCAGTAGTAATTGGGGGCGCGAGCCGGCTTTCTTT,CASSNWGREPAFF
NA,17,TRBV7-7,TRBD2,TRBJ2-1,TGTGCTAGCAGCTTAGATCCAGCGGGGGGTGACAGGTATGAGCAGTTCTTC,CASSLDPAGGDRYEQFF
once,20,TRBV6-1,NA,TRBJ1-5,TGTGCCAGCAGTGAAGCGCTTCGGGGACTCCTTACTGGGAGCAATCAGCCCCAGCATTTT,CASSEALRGLLTGSNQPQHF
once,15,TRBV19,TRBD1,TRBJ2-1,TGTGCCAGTAGTATTTGGACAGGGACAACAGATGAGCAGTTCTTC,CASSIWTGTTDEQFF
NA,13,TRBV18,NA,TRBJ2-7,TGTGCCAGCTCACCCGGGGTGGGAGGCGAGCAGTACTTC,CASSPGVGGEQYF
NA,14,TRBV28,NA,TRBJ1-4,TGTGCCAGCAGTGAGGACACCTCTAATGAAAAACTGTTTTTT,CASSEDTSNEKLFF
NA,15,TRBV9,NA,TRBJ2-7,TGTGCCAGCAGCGTAGGGCAGGGGCCACCCTACGAGCAGTACTTC,CASSVGQGPPYEQYF
NA,16,TRBV5-4,TRBD2,TRBJ2-1,TGTGCCAGCAGCTCCCAGACTAGCGGAGCTACAAATGAGCAGTTCTTC,CASSSQTSGATNEQFF
NA,14,TRBV25-1,NA,TRBJ1-2,TGTGCCAGCAAAGCGGGGACGGAAAACTATGGCTACACCTTC,CASKAGTENYGYTF
NA,18,TRBV19,NA,TRBJ1-3,TGTGCCAGTAGTATGACGGCCACGGGGTCCCGGTACGGAAACACCATATATTTT,CASSMTATGSRYGNTIYF
NA,14,TRBV11-3,NA,TRBJ2-2,TGTGCCAGCAGCTCTTTCGGAGGCACCGGGGAGCTGTTTTTT,CASSSFGGTGELFF
NA,15,TRBV5-1,NA,TRBJ2-5,TGCGCCAGCAGCTTATCGGGAGACGGGCCGGAGACCCAGTACTTC,CASSLSGDGPETQYF
NA,15,TRBV18,TRBD1,TRBJ2-5,TGTGCCAGCTCACGCTCCGACAGGGCCCAAGAGACCCAGTACTTC,CASSRSDRAQETQYF
NA,11,TRBV3-1/TRBV3-2,NA,TRBJ2-7,TGTGCCAGCAGCCGCGGGCCCGAGCAGTACTTC,CASSRGPEQYF
NA,16,TRBV9,TRBD2,TRBJ2-3,TGTGCCAGCAGCGTAGGGTCTAGCGGAGACACAGATACGCAGTATTTT,CASSVGSSGDTDTQYF
NA,15,TRBV2,NA,TRBJ1-3,TGTGCCAGCGCTCCTCGTGAGCGAAGCGGAAACACCATATATTTT,CASAPRERSGNTIYF
NA,14,TRBV6-5,NA,TRBJ2-7,TGTGCCAGCCGTAAACAGGGATCGGGCTACGAGCAGTACTTC,CASRKQGSGYEQYF
once,14,TRBV7-8,TRBD1,TRBJ2-7,TGTGCCAGCAGCTTTCCGGGACAGAACTACGAGCAGTACTTC,CASSFPGQNYEQYF
once,16,TRBV7-7,TRBD1,TRBJ1-3,TGTGCTAGCAGCTTAGAGGGGACAGGCTCTGGAAACACCATATATTTT,CASSLEGTGSGNTIYF
once,13,TRBV28,NA,TRBJ1-6,TGTGCCAGCAGTTTTATCGCAGGGGCACCCTTCCACTTT,CASSFIAGAPFHF
NA,14,TRBV6-4,NA,TRBJ2-2,TGTGCCAGCAGGACAGGTTCGAACACCGGGGAGCTGTTTTTT,CASRTGSNTGELFF
NA,15,TRBV9,TRBD2,TRBJ2-1,TGTGCCAGCAGCGTAGTAAAAGCGGGGGGCAATGAGCAGTTCTTC,CASSVVKAGGNEQFF
NA,14,TRBV29-1,NA,TRBJ1-1,TGCAGCGTTGGTTCTTCCTTAATGAACACTGAAGCTTTCTTT,CSVGSSLMNTEAFF
once,14,TRBV9,TRBD1,TRBJ2-7,TGTGCCAGCAGCACCTGGACAGGGACGGGGGAGCAGTACTTC,CASSTWTGTGEQYF
NA,14,TRBV12-5,TRBD1,TRBJ1-1,TGTGCTAGTGGGTCGGAAGGGGGCCTTACTGAAGCTTTCTTT,CASGSEGGLTEAFF
NA,15,TRBV5-4,TRBD1,TRBJ1-2,TGTGCCAGCAACTACTTTGGGACAGATCGCTATGGCTACACCTTC,CASNYFGTDRYGYTF
NA,12,TRBV6-5,TRBD1,TRBJ1-2,TGTGCCAGCAGGTCGGCAGGGGGTAGCTACACCTTC,CASRSAGGSYTF
few,13,TRBV10-3,TRBD1,TRBJ1-1,TGTGCCATCACCACAGGGGGGAACACTGAAGCTTTCTTT,CAITTGGNTEAFF
few,17,TRBV30,TRBD2,TRBJ2-2,TGTGCCTGGGGCGGACTAGCGGAGACCCCGAACACCGGGGAGCTGTTTTTT,CAWGGLAETPNTGELFF
NA,13,TRBV18,NA,TRBJ2-5,TGTGCCAGCGCGCTCGGGACAAAAGAGACCCAGTACTTC,CASALGTKETQYF
NA,14,TRBV2,TRBD2,TRBJ2-3,TGTGCCAGCAGGGTACTAGCGGAATCAGATACGCAGTATTTT,CASRVLAESDTQYF
NA,19,TRBV6-6,NA,TRBJ2-1,TGTGCCAGCAGCTCTAGCCCCCCTTGGCTAGCGAGCTCCTACAATGAGCAGTTCTTC,CASSSSPPWLASSYNEQFF
NA,14,TRBV24-1,TRBD1,TRBJ2-7,TGTGCCACCAGTGATCCGGGACAGGGCTACGAGCAGTACTTC,CATSDPGQGYEQYF
NA,14,TRBV18,NA,TRBJ2-7,TGTGCCAGCTCACCATTAGACAGCTCCTACGAGCAGTACTTC,CASSPLDSSYEQYF
NA,13,TRBV2,TRBD1,TRBJ1-2,TGTGCCAGCACGACAGGGTCGGAATATGGCTACACCTTC,CASTTGSEYGYTF
NA,15,TRBV9,NA,TRBJ2-2,TGTGCCAGCAGCGTAGACGGGAGTAACACCGGGGAGCTGTTTTTT,CASSVDGSNTGELFF
NA,16,TRBV9,TRBD2,TRBJ2-5,TGTGCCAGCAGCGGAGGAAGCGGGAGTAGGTTGGAGACCCAGTACTTC,CASSGGSGSRLETQYF
once,17,TRBV7-9,TRBD2,TRBJ2-1,TGTGCCAGCAGCCCTTACGGGACTAGCTTTAGTAAGAATGAGCAGTTCTTC,CASSPYGTSFSKNEQFF
NA,16,TRBV10-2,NA,TRBJ2-7,TGCGCCAGCAGTGAGTACGGAGGGGGGGGGTCCTACGAGCAGTACTTC,CASSEYGGGGSYEQYF
NA,15,TRBV19,NA,TRBJ2-1,TGTGCCAGTACCTTCGTAGGGGGAACCGGGGATGAGCAGTTCTTC,CASTFVGGTGDEQFF
NA,15,TRBV27,NA,TRBJ2-7,TGTGCCAGCAGTTTATCCTCGGGCGGGTGGGACGAGCAGTACTTC,CASSLSSGGWDEQYF
once,13,TRBV27,NA,TRBJ2-5,TGTGCCAGCAGTAGAATCCTACAAGAGACCCAGTACTTC,CASSRILQETQYF